The sequence of this TCR beta chain was determined in a study of blood T cells in healthy people across ages. This CDR3 is 14 amino acids long. V shed 5 bases and J shed 0 bases, with 7 bases lying between them. Germline assignment: CDR1 LGHNT and CDR2 FRNRAP. Then a second PCR, running roughly 7 to 11 cycles, was carried out with a sample-barcoded 5' primer and a J-beta primer mix. TCRdb re-analysed the 5' RACE reads in MiXCR, keeping a single row per CDR3 protein. Among around 990,000 distinct CDR3 sequences listed, 35% to 45% were seen once. The clonotype comes from a man between 18 and 35 years old in good health. V usage is TRBV12-5 and J usage is TRBJ2-2; D perhaps matches TRBD1 (6 bases). Sequencing used blood. The DNA for the CDR3 is TGTGCTAGTGGTCAGGGGTCGAACACCGGGGAGCTGTTTTTT. Its protein product is CASGQGSNTGELFF.